The 17 T cell receptor beta chains below all came from one sample that was sequenced in a study of T cell repertoires in cytomegalovirus infection. From the reads, TCRdb called clonotypes with MiXCR, one entry per CDR3 protein. The sample yields roughly 600,000 distinct CDR3 sequences, 24% seen once. Input material: CD8+ T cells from PBMCs. The receptors come from a human donor in good health (CMV status not recorded). Some clones in this sample may be carry-over from other donors' samples.

This clonotype was recorded a few times. This chain uses TRBV20-1 with TRBJ1-2; the match to TRBD1 covers 8 bases. Germline CDR1 is DFQATT and CDR2 is SNEGSKA (reference sequence). V shed 3 bases, J shed 0 bases, and the junction held 3 bases outside the gene matches. The CDR3 has 14 residues. CDR3 residues: CSASRGLSNYGYTF. CDR3 bases: TGCAGTGCTAGCAGGGGGCTTTCTAACTATGGCTACACCTTC.

The chain employs TRBV29-1 and TRBJ2-1; a possible D gene is TRBD2 (6 bases). V was cut by 8 bases and J by 6 bases, with 14 bases left in between. This CDR3 has 12 amino acids. Germline V gene sequence: CDR1 SQVTM, CDR2 ANQGSEA. The CDR3 loop is CSNGGGINEQFF. As DNA, the CDR3 is TGCAGCAACGGGGGAGGTATCAATGAGCAGTTCTTC.

This clonotype turned up a few times. The rearrangement joins TRBV7-9 to TRBJ1-5; 9 nucleotides align to TRBD1. The CDR3 totals 15 residues. Germline V gene data show CDR1 as SEHNR and CDR2 as FQNEAQ (reference sequence). J gave up 2 bases and V 6 bases, and 5 bases lay outside the gene matches. DNA for the CDR3: TGTGCCAGCAGTCCACAGGGGGCGGGCAATCAGCCCCAGCATTTT. Amino acid sequence: CASSPQGAGNQPQHF.

This clonotype was recorded only once. A much larger clone lies a single base off, so this may be a read error. This rearrangement joins TRBV7-2 to TRBJ1-2; D remains ambiguous. This CDR3 comprises 11 residues. V lost 11 bases, J lost 6 bases, and 13 bases lay in between. Per the germline V gene, CDR1 is SGHTA and CDR2 is FQGNSA. CDR3 DNA: TGTGCCCAATCCGCCCGCCATGGCTACACCTTC. It yields the protein CAQSARHGYTF. The whole variable domain, remainder taken from reference TRBV7-2 and TRBJ1-2, is GAGVSQSPSNKVTEKGKDVELRCDPISGHTALYWYRQSLGQGLEFLIYFQGNSAPDKSGLPSDRFSAERTGGSVSTLTIQRTQQEDSAVYLCAQSARHGYTFGSGTRLTVV.

This clonotype appeared many times. The chain is built from TRBV7-8 and TRBJ2-2; D may be TRBD2 (5 bases). The CDR3 extends over 16 amino acids. Trimming removed 5 bases at V and 2 bases at J, with 15 bases between. Germline CDR1 and CDR2: SGHVS and FQNEAQ. As DNA, the CDR3 is TGTGCCAGCAGCCCCCGGACTTTTATAAACACCGGGGAGCTGTTTTTT. It yields the protein CASSPRTFINTGELFF.

A note on this clonotype: A much larger clone sits a single nucleotide away, making a read error possible. The V gene is TRBV7-4, the J gene TRBJ1-1; D might be TRBD1 (5 bases). The CDR3 has 14 residues. In germline, CDR1 is SGHVT, CDR2 SQSDAQ. Trimming shortened V by 6 bases and J by 5 bases, and 16 bases separated the two germline ends. The CDR3 is CASSFTQGRTEAFF. The CDR3 DNA is TGTGCCAGCAGTTTTACCCAGGGAAGGACTGAAGCTTTCTTT.

The chain recombines TRBV6-9 with TRBJ2-7, with a tentative D call TRBD2 (6 bases). The CDR3 consists of 18 residues. From germline, CDR1 is MNHGY and CDR2 SVAAGI. The ends were cut back, 11 bases at V and 0 bases at J, with 29 bases in the middle. DNA of the CDR3: TGTGCCTTATCCCGGGCAGGCGCTCTGAAGACTAGCTCCTACGAGCAGTACGTC. It yields the protein CALSRAGALKTSSYEQYV.

This clonotype was observed a handful of times. The chain joins TRBV5-1 to TRBJ2-7, with 12 nucleotides matching TRBD1. The V and J ends lost 2 bases and 5 bases, in that order; junction bases with no gene match: 8. CDR3 length: 16 residues. Germline lookup yields CDR1 SGHRS and CDR2 YFSETQ. The CDR3 nucleotides read TGCGCCAGCAGCTTTCAACCGGGACAGGGGGCTCACGAGCAGTACTTC. Amino acids: CASSFQPGQGAHEQYF.

This sequence joins TRBV27 and TRBJ2-5, with 8 positions matching TRBD1. Germline V gene lookup returns CDR1 MNHEY and CDR2 SMNVEV (reference sequence). V shed 6 bases and J 3 bases; nucleotides not matched to a gene: 3. The CDR3 consists of 13 residues. DNA for the CDR3: TGTGCCAGCAGACGGACAGGGAAAGAGACCCAGTACTTC. Its protein product is CASRRTGKETQYF.

This clonotype was counted a few times. This chain joins TRBV15 and TRBJ1-1, with D unclear. The CDR3 is made up of 15 amino acids. V was clipped by 0 bases and J by 3 bases, with 11 bases between them. CDR1 is LNHNV and CDR2 is YYDKDF in the germline V gene (reference sequence). The CDR3 sequence is CATSRETTRDTEAFF. CDR3 DNA: TGTGCCACCAGCAGAGAGACGACGAGGGACACTGAAGCTTTCTTT. The whole variable domain, remainder taken from reference TRBV15 and TRBJ1-1, is DAMVIQNPRYQVTQFGKPVTLSCSQTLNHNVMYWYQQKSSQAPKLLFHYYDKDFNNEADTPDNFQSRRPNTSFCFLDIRSPGLGDTAMYLCATSRETTRDTEAFFGQGTRLTVV.

For the CDR3, the DNA is TGCAGCGTTGCACTAGCGGGGGGGTTCAATGAGCAGTTCTTC. Translation gives CSVALAGGFNEQFF. The rearrangement links TRBV29-1 to TRBJ2-1, with 13 bases aligning to TRBD2. The CDR3 consists of 14 residues. The V gene's germline CDR1 is SQVTM and CDR2 ANQGSEA. Trimming took 4 bases from V and 6 from J; bases not matched to a gene: 3.

The genes are TRBV19 and TRBJ1-1; TRBD1 matches at 8 bases. V lost 6 bases to trimming and J lost 5 bases; unmatched junction nucleotides: 5. Per germline, CDR1 LNHDA and CDR2 SQIVND (reference sequence). The CDR3 length is 13 residues. Here the CDR3 reads CASRSDRGTEAFF. The CDR3 DNA sequence: TGTGCCAGTAGGAGCGACAGGGGAACTGAAGCTTTCTTT.

This clonotype showed up just a few times. The chain employs TRBV4-2 and TRBJ2-1; TRBD1 matches 11 bases. This CDR3 has 19 amino acids. Germline V gene sequence: CDR1 LGHNA, CDR2 YNFKEQ. With 0 bases clipped from V and 9 bases from J, the junction kept 16 bases outside the gene matches. This chain's CDR3 is CASSQDLRVGQGAQSEQFF. In DNA form, the CDR3 reads TGTGCCAGCAGCCAAGATCTTAGGGTTGGACAGGGGGCGCAGAGTGAGCAGTTCTTC.

This clonotype appeared a few times. An end of the junction does not agree with germline; a read error may underlie this. The chain links TRBV4-1 to TRBJ2-1, with a weak D call TRBD1 (6 bases). From germline, CDR1 is MGHRA and CDR2 YSYEKL. There are 16 residues in the CDR3. The DNA for the CDR3 is TGCGCCAGCAGCCAAGAACAGGGAAAAGGCTACGATGAGCAGTTCTTC. The encoded protein is CASSQEQGKGYDEQFF.

This clonotype has more than one count but fewer than ten. V usage is TRBV29-1 and J usage is TRBJ1-2; tentatively, D is TRBD1 (6 bases). Trimming left V 6 bases short and J 6 bases short, with 14 bases between. Per the germline V gene, CDR1 is SQVTM and CDR2 is ANQGSEA. The CDR3 extends over 12 amino acids. The CDR3 sequence is CSVPWDIDGYTF. CDR3 DNA sequence: TGCAGCGTACCCTGGGACATCGATGGCTACACCTTC.

This clonotype was seen ten or more times. V is TRBV7-9 and J is TRBJ2-7; maybe TRBD1 (5 bases). CDR3 length: 13 amino acids. Trimming cost V 3 bases and J 2 bases, with 8 bases left between them. Germline lookup yields CDR1 SEHNR and CDR2 FQNEAQ (reference sequence). CDR3 sequence: CASSLTATYEQYF. Written as DNA, the CDR3 is TGTGCCAGCAGCTTGACAGCCACCTACGAGCAGTACTTC. Drawing the rest from reference TRBV7-9 and TRBJ2-7, the complete variable domain is DTGVSQNPRHKITKRGQNVTFRCDPISEHNRLYWYRQTLGQGPEFLTYFQNEAQLEKSRLLSDRFSAERPKGSFSTLEIQRTEQGDSAMYLCASSLTATYEQYFGPGTRLTVT.

This clonotype was found a few times. The chain couples TRBV11-2 to TRBJ2-3; 8 nucleotides agree with TRBD2. Germline loops: CDR1 SGHAT, CDR2 FQNNGV. Trimming removed 5 bases from V and 0 bases from J; junction bases left unmatched: 16. The CDR3 is 19 residues long. As DNA, the CDR3 is TGTGCCAGCAGCAGCAAACTGGAGATAGCGGGATCAAGCACAGATACGCAGTATTTT. It yields the protein CASSSKLEIAGSSTDTQYF.